These 10 T cell receptor beta chains were sequenced from one sample in a study of T cells after yellow fever vaccination. TCRdb reprocessed the 5' RACE reads via MiXCR and lists one record per CDR3 protein. The profile shows 450,000 to 550,000 distinct CDR3 sequences, around a fifth of them singletons. The sample was PBMCs, taken more than 20 days after the first yellow fever vaccination. These receptor sequences come from a man aged 18-30 years who received the YFV17D yellow fever vaccine.

This clonotype occurred a few times. The chain couples TRBV5-1 to TRBJ2-1; TRBD1 matches at 8 bases. V trimming: 0 bases; J trimming: 7 bases; junction bases outside the gene matches: 6. This CDR3 region has 15 residues. From germline, CDR1 is SGHRS and CDR2 YFSETQ. The CDR3 protein is CASSLGTGHANEQFF. CDR3 nucleotides: TGCGCCAGCAGCTTGGGGACAGGGCATGCGAATGAGCAGTTCTTC.

This clonotype was counted many times. This chain uses TRBV12-3 or TRBV12-4 with TRBJ2-2, with D possibly being TRBD1 or TRBD2 (5 bases each). Trimming cost V 2 bases and J 9 bases, with 10 bases left between them. The CDR3 totals 13 residues. The CDR3 sequence: CASSLQGARELFF. The CDR3 DNA follows: TGTGCCAGCAGTTTACAGGGAGCCAGGGAGCTGTTTTTT.

The V call is TRBV10-3, the J call TRBJ2-3, with no clear D. Germline values: CDR1 ENHRY, CDR2 SYGVKD. Trimming shortened V by 6 bases and J by 0 bases, and 4 bases separated the two germline ends. The CDR3 consists of 12 residues. This chain's CDR3 is CAISPSTDTQYF. The CDR3 DNA reads as TGTGCCATCAGCCCAAGCACAGATACGCAGTATTTT.

This clonotype was detected only a few times. This sequence joins TRBV12-3 or TRBV12-4 and TRBJ1-2, with no clear D. Trimming pared 3 bases from V and 8 bases from J, leaving 7 bases between. The length of the CDR3 is 11 residues. The CDR3 DNA is TGTGCCAGCAGTTTGATGCGGGGCTACACCTTC. Its protein product is CASSLMRGYTF.

In its sample, this clonotype was seen a few times. The rearrangement uses TRBV20-1 and TRBJ2-7; maybe TRBD1 (6 bases). The germline V and J ends were trimmed by 0 bases and 1 base, with 13 bases remaining between them. CDR3 length: 15 amino acids. Germline lookup yields CDR1 DFQATT and CDR2 SNEGSKA (reference sequence). This CDR3 reads CSARENDRLSYEQYF. CDR3 nucleotide sequence: TGCAGTGCTAGAGAGAATGACAGGCTTTCCTACGAGCAGTACTTC.

V usage is TRBV7-9 and J usage is TRBJ1-5; D unresolved. Germline V gives CDR1 SEHNR, CDR2 FQNEAQ (reference sequence). This CDR3 spans 14 amino acids. Trimming cost V 3 bases and J 3 bases, with 9 bases left between them. The CDR3 DNA follows: TGTGCCAGCAGCTTGGTGGGGATCAATCAGCCCCAGCATTTT. It codes for CASSLVGINQPQHF.

This clonotype has a handful of counts. The chain uses TRBV20-1 and TRBJ2-2; D is unclear. This CDR3 has 13 residues. Germline assignment: CDR1 DFQATT and CDR2 SNEGSKA (reference sequence). Trimming cost V 4 bases and J 6 bases, with 12 bases left between them. In DNA form, the CDR3 reads TGCAGTGCTACACACCCGGCGGCCGGGGAGCTGTTTTTT. It translates to CSATHPAAGELFF.

This clonotype occurred a few times. This sequence joins TRBV6-2 or TRBV6-3 and TRBJ2-3; the match to TRBD1 covers 8 bases. The V segment lost 1 base and the J segment 7 bases; nucleotides outside the gene matches: 7. The CDR3 sequence is 15 residues long. Per the germline V gene, CDR1 is MNHEY and CDR2 is SVGEGT. The CDR3 DNA reads as TGTGCCAGCAGTTACTTTAGGACAGGGAGATATACGCAGTATTTT. It encodes CASSYFRTGRYTQYF.

The chain combines TRBV7-2 with TRBJ1-2; D unresolved. Germline CDR1 is SGHTA and CDR2 is FQGNSA. With 5 bases removed from V and 5 bases from J, the gap between germline ends came to 12 bases. This CDR3 comprises 13 residues. CDR3 in amino acids: CASSPPFLYGYTF. The CDR3 region has the DNA TGTGCCAGCAGCCCCCCGTTTCTTTATGGCTACACCTTC. Supplemented by reference TRBV7-2 and TRBJ1-2, the full variable domain reads GAGVSQSPSNKVTEKGKDVELRCDPISGHTALYWYRQSLGQGLEFLIYFQGNSAPDKSGLPSDRFSAERTGGSVSTLTIQRTQQEDSAVYLCASSPPFLYGYTFGSGTRLTVV.

Only a few counts were recorded for this clonotype. The V and J genes are TRBV14 and TRBJ2-1; possibly TRBD1 for D (6 bases). Germline loops: CDR1 SGHDN, CDR2 FVKESK. This CDR3 is built from 11 residues. Trimming took off 11 bases at V and 7 bases at J, with 12 bases between the two ends. The DNA of the CDR3 is TGTGCCTCAGGGGTAGATAATGAGCAGTTCTTC. This encodes CASGVDNEQFF.